This TCR beta chain stems from a study of T cell changes during pregnancy in multiple sclerosis (dated by TCRdb to the late 2010s). Regarding the complete study: In women with multiple sclerosis, the researchers looked at how the T cell repertoire shifted as pregnancy progressed.

As concerns this clone: What antigen it recognizes has not been identified. Base qualities were left out, and no much larger clone turns up one base away.

The V end loses 4 bases and the J end loses 0 bases, and a stretch of 18 bases separates them. From the cysteine through the phenylalanine, the CDR3 covers 17 amino acids. This entry keeps only the CDR3 DNA: 51 bases, framed from base 1. In the germline V gene (reference sequence), CDR1 corresponds to LNHDA and CDR2 to SQIVND. The library relied on the immunoSEQ multiplex PCR assay. Drawn from immuneACCESS, this table holds only the in-frame rearrangements with V and J called that TCRdb kept. Clones are partly lost; checked studies trace under half to an unresolved V gene and leave the rest unexplained. The sample table records approximately 59,000 clones; approximately 90% of these occur just once. The ten top clones hold over 1.2% of the sample.

The clonotype was recovered from a female donor in good health, enrolled as a control in a pregnancy study. The chain was built from TRBV19 and TRBJ2-5; the D segment could be TRBD1, given 6 matching bases. Source: peripheral blood, taken in the third trimester of pregnancy. This receptor carries the CDR3 CASSRSEGQMYQETQYF. The nucleotides are TGTGCCAGTAGTAGGTCCGAGGGACAAATGTACCAAGAGACCCAGTACTTC. Here the CDR3 is joined to the reference TRBV19 and TRBJ2-5 genes, and the full variable domain is: DGGITQSPKYLFRKEGQNVTLSCEQNLNHDAMYWYRQDPGQGLRLIYYSQIVNDFQKGDIAEGYSVSREKKESFPLTVTSAQKNPTAFYLCASSRSEGQMYQETQYFGPGTRLLVL.